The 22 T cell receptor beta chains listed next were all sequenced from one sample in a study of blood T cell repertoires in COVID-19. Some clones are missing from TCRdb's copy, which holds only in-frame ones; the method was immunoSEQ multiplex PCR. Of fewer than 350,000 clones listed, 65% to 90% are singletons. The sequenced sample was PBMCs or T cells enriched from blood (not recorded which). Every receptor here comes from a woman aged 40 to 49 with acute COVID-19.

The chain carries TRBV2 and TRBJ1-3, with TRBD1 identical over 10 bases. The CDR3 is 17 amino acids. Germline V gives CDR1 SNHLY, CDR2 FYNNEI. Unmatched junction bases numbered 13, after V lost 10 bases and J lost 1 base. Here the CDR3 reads CATSDRGRPRSGNTIYF. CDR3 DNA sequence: TGTGCCACAAGTGACAGGGGGCGGCCAAGGTCTGGAAACACCATATATTTT.

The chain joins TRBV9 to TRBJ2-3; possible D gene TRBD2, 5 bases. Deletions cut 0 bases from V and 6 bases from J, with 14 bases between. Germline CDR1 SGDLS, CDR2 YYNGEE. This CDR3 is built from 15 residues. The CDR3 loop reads CASSVVSSVADTQYF. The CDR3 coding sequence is TGTGCCAGCAGCGTAGTGAGTAGCGTGGCGGATACGCAGTATTTT.

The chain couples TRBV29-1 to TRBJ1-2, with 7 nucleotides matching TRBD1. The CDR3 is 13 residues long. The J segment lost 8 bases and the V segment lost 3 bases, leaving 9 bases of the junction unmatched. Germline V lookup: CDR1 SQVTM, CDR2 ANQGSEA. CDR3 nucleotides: TGCAGCGTTGAGGGACAGCTCAGTTGGGGCTACACCTTC. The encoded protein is CSVEGQLSWGYTF.

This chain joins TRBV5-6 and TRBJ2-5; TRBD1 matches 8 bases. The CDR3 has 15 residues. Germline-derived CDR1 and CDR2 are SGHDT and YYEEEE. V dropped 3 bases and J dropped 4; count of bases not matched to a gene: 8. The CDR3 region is CASSSTDRAGETQYF. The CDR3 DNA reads TGTGCCAGCAGCTCAACGGACAGGGCGGGAGAGACCCAGTACTTC.

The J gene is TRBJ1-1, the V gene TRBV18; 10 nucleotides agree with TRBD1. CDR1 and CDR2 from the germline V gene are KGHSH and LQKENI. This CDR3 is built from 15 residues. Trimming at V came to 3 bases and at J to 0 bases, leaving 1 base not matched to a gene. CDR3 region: CASSPGQGLNTEAFF. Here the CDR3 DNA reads TGTGCCAGCTCACCGGGACAGGGGCTGAACACTGAAGCTTTCTTT.

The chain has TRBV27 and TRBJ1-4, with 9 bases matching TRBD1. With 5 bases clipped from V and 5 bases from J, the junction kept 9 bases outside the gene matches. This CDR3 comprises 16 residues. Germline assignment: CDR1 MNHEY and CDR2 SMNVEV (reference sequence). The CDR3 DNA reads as TGTGCCAGCAGTCCGTACACAGGGGGCGAGAATGAAAAACTGTTTTTT. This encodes CASSPYTGGENEKLFF. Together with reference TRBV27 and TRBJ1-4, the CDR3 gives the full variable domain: EAQVTQNPRYLITVTGKKLTVTCSQNMNHEYMSWYRQDPGLGLRQIYYSMNVEVTDKGDVPEGYKVSRKEKRNFPLILESPSPNQTSLYFCASSPYTGGENEKLFFGSGTQLSVL.

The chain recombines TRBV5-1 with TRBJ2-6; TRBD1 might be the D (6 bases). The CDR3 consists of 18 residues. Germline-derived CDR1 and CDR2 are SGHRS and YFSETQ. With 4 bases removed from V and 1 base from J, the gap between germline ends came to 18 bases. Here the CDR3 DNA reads TGCGCCAGCAGCCAGAAACAGGGCGTCAGTTCTGGGGCCAACGTCCTGACTTTC. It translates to CASSQKQGVSSGANVLTF.

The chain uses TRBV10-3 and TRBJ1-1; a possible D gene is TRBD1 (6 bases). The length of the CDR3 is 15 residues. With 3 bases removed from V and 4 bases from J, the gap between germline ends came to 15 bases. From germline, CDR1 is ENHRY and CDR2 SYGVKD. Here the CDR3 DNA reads TGTGCCATCAGTGACAGGGGTGGGTTAGGCACTGAAGCTTTCTTT. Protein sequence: CAISDRGGLGTEAFF.

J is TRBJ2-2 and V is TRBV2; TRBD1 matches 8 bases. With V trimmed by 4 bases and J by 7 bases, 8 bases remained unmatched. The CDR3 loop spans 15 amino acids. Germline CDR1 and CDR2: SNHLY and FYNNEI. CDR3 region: CASSVRQGAVGELFF. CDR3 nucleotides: TGTGCCAGCAGTGTCCGGCAGGGGGCGGTCGGGGAGCTGTTTTTT.

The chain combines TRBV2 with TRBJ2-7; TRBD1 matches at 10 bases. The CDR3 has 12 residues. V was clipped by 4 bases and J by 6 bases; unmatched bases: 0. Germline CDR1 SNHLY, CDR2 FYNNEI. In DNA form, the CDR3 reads TGTGCCAGCAGTGGGGACAGGGGCGAGCAGTACTTC. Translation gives CASSGDRGEQYF.

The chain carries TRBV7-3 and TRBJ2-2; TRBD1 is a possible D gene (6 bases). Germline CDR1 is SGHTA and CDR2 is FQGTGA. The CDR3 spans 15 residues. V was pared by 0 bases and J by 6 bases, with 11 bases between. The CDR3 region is CASSLTGTIPGELFF. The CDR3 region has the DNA TGTGCCAGCAGCTTAACGGGGACAATCCCCGGGGAGCTGTTTTTT.

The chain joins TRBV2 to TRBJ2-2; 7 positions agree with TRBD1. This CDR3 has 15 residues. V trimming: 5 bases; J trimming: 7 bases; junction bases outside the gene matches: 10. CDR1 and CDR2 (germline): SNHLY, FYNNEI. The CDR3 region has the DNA TGTGCCAGCAGTCCAGGACAGGTTTTTCACGGGGAGCTGTTTTTT. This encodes CASSPGQVFHGELFF.

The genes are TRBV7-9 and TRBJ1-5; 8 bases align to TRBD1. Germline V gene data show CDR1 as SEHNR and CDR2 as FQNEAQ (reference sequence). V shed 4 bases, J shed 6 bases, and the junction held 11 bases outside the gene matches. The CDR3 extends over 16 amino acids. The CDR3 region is CASSSWTGNLGQPQHF. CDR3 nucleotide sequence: TGTGCCAGCAGCTCCTGGACAGGGAACCTCGGTCAGCCCCAGCATTTT.

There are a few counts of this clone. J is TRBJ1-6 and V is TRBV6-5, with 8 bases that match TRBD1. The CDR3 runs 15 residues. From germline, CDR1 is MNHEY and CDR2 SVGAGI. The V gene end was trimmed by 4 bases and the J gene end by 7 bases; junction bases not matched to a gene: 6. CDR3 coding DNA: TGTGCCAGCAGTTCTGTGACAGGGGCCAATTCACCCCTCCACTTT. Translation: CASSSVTGANSPLHF.

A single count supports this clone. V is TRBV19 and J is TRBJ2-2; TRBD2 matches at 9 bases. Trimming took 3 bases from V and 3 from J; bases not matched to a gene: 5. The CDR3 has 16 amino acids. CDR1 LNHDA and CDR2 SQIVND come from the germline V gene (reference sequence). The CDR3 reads CASSIRGGGYTGELFF. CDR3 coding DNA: TGTGCCAGTAGTATCCGCGGGGGGGGTTACACCGGGGAGCTGTTTTTT. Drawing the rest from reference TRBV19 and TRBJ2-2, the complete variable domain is DGGITQSPKYLFRKEGQNVTLSCEQNLNHDAMYWYRQDPGQGLRLIYYSQIVNDFQKGDIAEGYSVSREKKESFPLTVTSAQKNPTAFYLCASSIRGGGYTGELFFGEGSRLTVL.

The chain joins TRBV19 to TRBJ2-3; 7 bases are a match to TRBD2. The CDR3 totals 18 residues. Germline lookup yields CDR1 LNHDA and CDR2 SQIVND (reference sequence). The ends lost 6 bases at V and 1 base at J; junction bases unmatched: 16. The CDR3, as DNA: TGTGCCAGTAGGCGCGGGGAGGGTAGTTGGTCCGGCACAGATACGCAGTATTTT. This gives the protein CASRRGEGSWSGTDTQYF.

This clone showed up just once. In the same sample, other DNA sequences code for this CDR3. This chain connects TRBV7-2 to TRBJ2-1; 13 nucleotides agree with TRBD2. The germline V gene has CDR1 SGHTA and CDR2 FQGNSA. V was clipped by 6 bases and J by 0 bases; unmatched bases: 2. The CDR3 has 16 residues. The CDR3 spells CASRLAGGSSYNEQFF. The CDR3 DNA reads TGTGCCAGCAGACTAGCGGGAGGGAGCTCCTACAATGAGCAGTTCTTC.

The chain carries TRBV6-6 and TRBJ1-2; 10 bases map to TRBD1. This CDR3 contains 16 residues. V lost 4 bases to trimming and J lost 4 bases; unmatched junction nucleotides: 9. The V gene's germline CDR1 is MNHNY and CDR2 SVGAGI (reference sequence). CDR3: CASSSDRGKGAYGYTF. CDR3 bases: TGTGCCAGCAGTTCGGACAGGGGGAAGGGGGCCTATGGCTACACCTTC.

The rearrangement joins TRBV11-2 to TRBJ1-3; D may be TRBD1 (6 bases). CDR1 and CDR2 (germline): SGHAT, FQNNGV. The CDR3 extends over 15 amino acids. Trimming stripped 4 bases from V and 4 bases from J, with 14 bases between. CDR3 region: CASSSRTETGNTIYF. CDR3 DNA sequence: TGTGCCAGCAGCTCGCGGACAGAGACAGGAAACACCATATATTTT. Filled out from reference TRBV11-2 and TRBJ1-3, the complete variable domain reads EAGVAQSPRYKIIEKRQSVAFWCNPISGHATLYWYQQILGQGPKLLIQFQNNGVVDDSQLPKDRFSAERLKGVDSTLKIQPAKLEDSAVYLCASSSRTETGNTIYFGEGSWLTVV.

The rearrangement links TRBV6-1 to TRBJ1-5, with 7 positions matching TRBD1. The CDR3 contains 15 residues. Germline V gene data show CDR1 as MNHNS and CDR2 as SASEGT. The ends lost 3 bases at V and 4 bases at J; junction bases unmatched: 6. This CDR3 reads CASSDRQGRNQPQHF. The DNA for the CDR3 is TGTGCCAGCAGTGACCGACAGGGACGGAATCAGCCCCAGCATTTT.

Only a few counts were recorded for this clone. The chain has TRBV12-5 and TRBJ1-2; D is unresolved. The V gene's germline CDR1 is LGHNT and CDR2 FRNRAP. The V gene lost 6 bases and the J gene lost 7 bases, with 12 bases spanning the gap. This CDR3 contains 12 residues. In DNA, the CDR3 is TGTGCTAGTGGCCAGTTGTCGGGTGGCTACACCTTC. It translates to CASGQLSGGYTF.

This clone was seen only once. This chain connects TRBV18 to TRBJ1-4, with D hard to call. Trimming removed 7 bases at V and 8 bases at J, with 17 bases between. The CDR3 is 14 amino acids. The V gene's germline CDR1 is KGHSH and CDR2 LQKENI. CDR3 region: CASCTASPPEKLFF. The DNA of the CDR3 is TGTGCCAGCTGTACCGCGAGTCCCCCAGAAAAACTGTTTTTT.